Listed below are T cell receptor beta chains from one sample, sequenced in a study of early T cells in non-severe SARS-CoV-2 infection. TCRdb recomputed calls from the 5' RACE reads with MiXCR, one row per CDR3 protein. The sample carries approximately 69,000 distinct CDR3 sequences, approximately 10% recorded once. Sequencing was done on a sample of whole blood. The receptors derive from an adult who was a healthcare worker with PCR-confirmed SARS-CoV-2 infection or an uninfected control (not recorded which). Both conserved end residues are part of each CDR3. D genes are given only for firm matches. Some rows have no size entry. The others give once, few or many, or a class for an expanded clone.

d_call	v_call	j_call	clone_size	cdr3_aa	cdr3_nt
NA	TRBV5-1	TRBJ1-2	many	CASSSRTPNYGYTF	TGCGCCAGCAGCTCGCGGACACCTAACTATGGCTACACCTTC
NA	TRBV7-9	TRBJ2-5	NA	CASSAGLLQETQYF	TGTGCCAGCAGCGCGGGGCTCCTACAAGAGACCCAGTACTTC
NA	TRBV6-5	TRBJ2-1	NA	CASSPGGGGQFF	TGTGCCAGCAGTCCCGGTGGAGGAGGGCAGTTCTTC
NA	TRBV18	TRBJ2-3	NA	CASSPFRGADTQYF	TGTGCCAGCTCACCATTCAGGGGAGCAGATACGCAGTATTTT
NA	TRBV11-3	TRBJ2-5	NA	CASSGLTGAQETQYF	TGTGCCAGCAGCGGACTGACAGGAGCGCAAGAGACCCAGTACTTC
NA	TRBV5-1	TRBJ2-5	many	CASSFRGYQETQYF	TGCGCCAGCAGCTTCCGGGGGTACCAAGAGACCCAGTACTTC
TRBD2	TRBV29-1	TRBJ2-2	few	CSVGLAGGTGELFF	TGCAGCGTTGGCCTAGCGGGGGGCACCGGGGAGCTGTTTTTT
NA	TRBV20-1	TRBJ2-2	few	CSASGRIRRAGELFF	TGCAGTGCTAGTGGTCGGATCCGGCGGGCCGGGGAGCTGTTTTTT
NA	TRBV12-3/TRBV12-4	TRBJ1-1	many	CASSSPSRTGNTEAFF	TGTGCCAGCAGTTCACCAAGCCGAACAGGGAACACTGAAGCTTTCTTT
NA	TRBV9	TRBJ1-1	many	CASSGLNTEAFF	TGTGCCAGCAGCGGACTGAACACTGAAGCTTTCTTT
NA	TRBV20-1	TRBJ2-7	many	CSASAGASVISYEQYF	TGCAGTGCTAGTGCGGGGGCCTCGGTAATCTCCTACGAGCAGTACTTC
NA	TRBV6-1	TRBJ2-7	many	CASSAAAGHYEQYF	TGTGCCAGCAGTGCCGCCGCGGGCCACTACGAGCAGTACTTC
NA	TRBV28	TRBJ1-1	many	CASSLEWNTEAFF	TGTGCCAGCAGTTTAGAGTGGAACACTGAAGCTTTCTTT
NA	TRBV6-6	TRBJ1-5	NA	CASRSDRMPDQPQHF	TGTGCCAGCAGATCTGACCGAATGCCGGATCAGCCCCAGCATTTT
NA	TRBV11-2	TRBJ2-5	NA	CASSFPGRRETQYF	TGTGCCAGCAGCTTTCCAGGGCGGCGAGAGACCCAGTACTTC
NA	TRBV20-1	TRBJ2-1	many	CSARDRFGTGGLPVDEQFF	TGCAGTGCTAGAGACCGTTTTGGAACTGGAGGACTACCAGTGGATGAGCAGTTCTTC
NA	TRBV5-1	TRBJ2-1	once	CASSLEVTSRGEQFF	TGCGCCAGCAGCTTGGAGGTCACTAGCCGGGGAGAGCAGTTCTTC
TRBD1	TRBV10-3	TRBJ2-2	once	CATSELGQGSTGELFF	TGTGCCACCAGTGAACTCGGACAGGGAAGCACCGGGGAGCTGTTTTTT
TRBD2	TRBV9	TRBJ2-1	few	CASSVAAGGYNEQFF	TGTGCCAGCAGCGTAGCGGCGGGAGGGTACAATGAGCAGTTCTTC
NA	TRBV27	TRBJ2-2	few	CASSLDRGNTGELFF	TGTGCCAGCAGTTTAGATCGGGGGAACACCGGGGAGCTGTTTTTT
TRBD2	TRBV7-9	TRBJ2-5	NA	CASSLLAGWETQYF	TGTGCCAGCAGCTTACTAGCGGGATGGGAGACCCAGTACTTC
NA	TRBV20-1	TRBJ1-4	few	CSARDQGEKLFF	TGCAGTGCTAGAGATCAGGGGGAAAAACTGTTTTTT
TRBD2	TRBV5-1	TRBJ2-1	few	CASSLVIAGTHNEQFF	TGCGCCAGCAGCTTGGTTATAGCGGGGACACACAATGAGCAGTTCTTC
NA	TRBV12-3/TRBV12-4	TRBJ2-1	many	CASSPRRPGYNEQFF	TGTGCCAGCAGTCCCCGGCGACCCGGGTACAATGAGCAGTTCTTC
NA	TRBV18	TRBJ2-1	few	CASSPTRGGAAYNEQFF	TGTGCCAGCTCACCGACACGGGGCGGGGCCGCCTACAATGAGCAGTTCTTC
NA	TRBV29-1	TRBJ1-2	few	CSVEDSGFPTF	TGCAGCGTTGAAGATTCAGGCTTCCCCACCTTC
NA	TRBV4-1	TRBJ2-5	many	CASRGREVYF	TGCGCCAGCAGGGGGCGAGAAGTATACTTC
TRBD2	TRBV7-3	TRBJ2-3	many	CASSRGSRDTQYF	TGTGCCAGCAGCCGCGGGAGTAGAGATACGCAGTATTTT
TRBD2	TRBV6-2/TRBV6-3	TRBJ2-7	few	CASSYGASGRASYEQYF	TGTGCCAGCAGTTACGGGGCTAGCGGGAGGGCCTCCTACGAGCAGTACTTC
TRBD2	TRBV4-2	TRBJ2-7	few	CASSQVGGVNEQYF	TGTGCCAGCAGCCAAGTTGGGGGGGTGAACGAGCAGTACTTC
TRBD1	TRBV2	TRBJ2-2	many	CASIEGALTGELFF	TGTGCCAGCATCGAGGGGGCCCTCACCGGGGAGCTGTTTTTT
TRBD2	TRBV12-5	TRBJ2-7	NA	CASGRPLAEFYEQYF	TGTGCTAGTGGAAGACCGCTAGCGGAATTCTACGAGCAGTACTTC
NA	TRBV6-2/TRBV6-3	TRBJ2-1	NA	CASSHGGEQFF	TGTGCCAGCAGCCACGGGGGTGAGCAGTTCTTC
TRBD1	TRBV18	TRBJ1-4	many	CASSPTGENEKLFF	TGTGCCAGCTCACCGACAGGGGAGAATGAAAAACTGTTTTTT
NA	TRBV4-2	TRBJ2-5	many	CASSQDSETQYF	TGTGCCAGCAGCCAAGATTCGGAGACCCAGTACTTC
NA	TRBV14	TRBJ1-3	NA	CASSQAPFGNTIYF	TGTGCCAGCAGCCAAGCGCCCTTCGGGAACACCATATATTTT
TRBD1	TRBV6-6	TRBJ2-1	many	CASMYRGLNNEQFF	TGTGCCAGCATGTACAGGGGGCTCAACAATGAGCAGTTCTTC
NA	TRBV7-2	TRBJ1-6	NA	CASSGHNSPLHF	TGTGCCAGCAGCGGACACAATTCACCCCTCCACTTT
NA	TRBV24-1	TRBJ2-7	many	CATSGRGRHEQYF	TGTGCCACCAGTGGGCGGGGGCGACACGAGCAGTACTTC
TRBD1	TRBV10-2	TRBJ2-3	NA	CASSSDQGAGTDTQYF	TGCGCCAGCAGTTCCGACCAGGGGGCTGGCACAGATACGCAGTATTTT
NA	TRBV20-1	TRBJ2-5	few	CSARDWTTKETQYF	TGCAGTGCTAGAGATTGGACGACAAAAGAGACCCAGTACTTC
NA	TRBV20-1	TRBJ2-5	few	CSARPRGGSIPVSQETQYF	TGCAGTGCTCGCCCACGGGGAGGTAGTATCCCCGTAAGCCAAGAGACCCAGTACTTC
NA	TRBV5-1	TRBJ2-3	few	CASSLMLATDTQYF	TGCGCCAGCAGCTTGATGCTAGCGACTGATACGCAGTATTTT
NA	TRBV6-5	TRBJ1-2	once	CASRTRQSNYGYTF	TGTGCCAGCAGAACCCGACAGAGTAACTATGGCTACACCTTC
NA	TRBV30	TRBJ2-5	NA	CAWVLQETQYF	TGTGCCTGGGTTTTACAAGAGACCCAGTACTTC
NA	TRBV13	TRBJ2-7	NA	CASSSRTSDEQYF	TGTGCCAGCAGCTCCCGGACGTCTGACGAGCAGTACTTC
TRBD2	TRBV5-1	TRBJ2-5	NA	CASSTGLAGEQETQYF	TGCGCCAGCAGCACGGGACTAGCGGGGGAGCAAGAGACCCAGTACTTC
TRBD2	TRBV2	TRBJ2-7	NA	CASSSGERSYEQYF	TGTGCCAGCTCCAGCGGGGAGAGGTCCTACGAGCAGTACTTC
NA	TRBV7-2	TRBJ1-3	many	CASSSRNGNTIYF	TGTGCCAGCAGCTCCCGAAACGGAAACACCATATATTTT